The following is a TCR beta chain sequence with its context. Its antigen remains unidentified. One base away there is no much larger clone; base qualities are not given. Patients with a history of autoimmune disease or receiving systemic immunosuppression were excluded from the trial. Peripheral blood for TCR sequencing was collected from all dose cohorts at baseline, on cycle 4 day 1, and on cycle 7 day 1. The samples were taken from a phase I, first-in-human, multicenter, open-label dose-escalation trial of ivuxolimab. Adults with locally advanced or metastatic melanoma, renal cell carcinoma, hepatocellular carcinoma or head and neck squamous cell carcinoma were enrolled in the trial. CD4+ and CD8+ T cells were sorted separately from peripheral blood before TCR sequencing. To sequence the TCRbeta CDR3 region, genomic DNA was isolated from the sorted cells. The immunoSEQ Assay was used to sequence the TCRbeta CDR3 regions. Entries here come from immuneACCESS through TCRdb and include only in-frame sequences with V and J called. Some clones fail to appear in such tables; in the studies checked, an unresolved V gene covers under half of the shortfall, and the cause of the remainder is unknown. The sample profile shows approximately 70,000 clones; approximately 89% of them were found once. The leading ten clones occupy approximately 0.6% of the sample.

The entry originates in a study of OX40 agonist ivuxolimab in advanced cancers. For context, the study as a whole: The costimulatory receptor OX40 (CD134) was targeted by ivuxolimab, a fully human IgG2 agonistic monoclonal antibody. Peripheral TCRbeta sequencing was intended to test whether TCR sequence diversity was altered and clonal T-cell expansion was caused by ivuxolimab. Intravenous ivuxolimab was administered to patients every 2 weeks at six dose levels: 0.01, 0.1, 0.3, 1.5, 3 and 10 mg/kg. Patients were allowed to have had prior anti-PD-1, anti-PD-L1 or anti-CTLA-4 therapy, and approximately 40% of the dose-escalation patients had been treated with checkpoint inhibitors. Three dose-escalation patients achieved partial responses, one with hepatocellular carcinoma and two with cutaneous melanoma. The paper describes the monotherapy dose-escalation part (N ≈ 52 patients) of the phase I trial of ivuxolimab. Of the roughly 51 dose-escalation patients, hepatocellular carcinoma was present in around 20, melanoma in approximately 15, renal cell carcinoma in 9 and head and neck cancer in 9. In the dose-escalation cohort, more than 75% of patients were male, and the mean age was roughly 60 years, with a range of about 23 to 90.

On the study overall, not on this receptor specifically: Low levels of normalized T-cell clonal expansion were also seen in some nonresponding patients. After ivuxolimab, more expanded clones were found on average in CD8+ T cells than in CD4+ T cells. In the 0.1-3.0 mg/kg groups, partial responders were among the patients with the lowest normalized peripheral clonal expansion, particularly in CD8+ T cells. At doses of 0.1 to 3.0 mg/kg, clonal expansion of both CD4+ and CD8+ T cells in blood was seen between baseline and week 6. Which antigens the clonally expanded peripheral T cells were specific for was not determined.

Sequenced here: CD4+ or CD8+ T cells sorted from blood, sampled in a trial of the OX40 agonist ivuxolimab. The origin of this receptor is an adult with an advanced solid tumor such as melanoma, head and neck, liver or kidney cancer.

This receptor carries the CDR3 CASSLFQNTEAFF. The nucleotides are TGTGCCAGCAGTTTATTTCAGAACACTGAAGCTTTCTTT. The chain is made from TRBV27 and TRBJ1-1; the D segment cannot be called with confidence. Sequences MNHEY (CDR1) and SMNVEV (CDR2) are obtained from the germline V gene (reference sequence). V is reduced by 1 base and J by 1 base, leaving a spacing of 4 bases between them. The CDR3, cysteine through phenylalanine, is 13 amino acids long. The read is trimmed to its CDR3 DNA, 39 bases read in frame from base 1.